A selection of T cell receptor beta chains follows, all from one sample in a study of shared clonotypes between healthy human individuals. Data came from immunoSEQ multiplex PCR; TCRdb stores just in-frame clones and leaves some out. Seen here are about 1.5 million clones, under 99% observed once, and the top ten hold around 0.45%. Input material: naive CD4+ T cells sorted from blood. Source of these receptors: a man aged 25 to 40 in good health. Both conserved end residues are part of each CDR3. The D gene is left open where the match is weak. Some rows mark clone size as missing; the rest say once, few, many or name a class of expanded clone.

cdr3_aa: CASSAFQVTEHEAFF
cdr3_nt: TGTGCCAGCAGCGCATTCCAAGTCACAGAGCATGAAGCTTTCTTT
j_call: TRBJ1-1
cdr3_length: 15
clone_size: NA
d_call: NA
v_call: TRBV7-2

cdr3_aa: CASSLGPQETVSENTIYF
cdr3_nt: TGTGCCAGCAGCTTGGGCCCACAGGAGACCGTTTCGGAAAACACCATATATTTT
j_call: TRBJ1-3
cdr3_length: 18
clone_size: NA
d_call: NA
v_call: TRBV11-2

cdr3_aa: CASSLQGAPYEQYF
cdr3_nt: TGTGCCAGCAGCTTACAGGGGGCCCCCTACGAGCAGTACTTC
j_call: TRBJ2-7
cdr3_length: 14
clone_size: NA
d_call: TRBD1
v_call: TRBV5-4

cdr3_aa: CASSPARADTQYF
cdr3_nt: TGTGCCAGTAGTCCAGCCAGGGCAGATACGCAGTATTTT
j_call: TRBJ2-3
cdr3_length: 13
clone_size: NA
d_call: NA
v_call: TRBV19

cdr3_aa: CASSRRGRGDIQYF
cdr3_nt: TGTGCCAGCAGCCGGCGGGGGCGAGGGGACATTCAGTACTTC
j_call: TRBJ2-4
cdr3_length: 14
clone_size: NA
d_call: NA
v_call: TRBV14

cdr3_aa: CASSPPGGTGTLGTEAFF
cdr3_nt: TGTGCCAGCAGCCCGCCTGGGGGGACAGGGACGCTTGGCACTGAAGCTTTCTTT
j_call: TRBJ1-1
cdr3_length: 18
clone_size: NA
d_call: TRBD1
v_call: TRBV5-4

cdr3_aa: CASIRRGKDNQPQHF
cdr3_nt: TGTGCCAGCATCAGGAGGGGGAAGGACAATCAGCCCCAGCATTTT
j_call: TRBJ1-5
cdr3_length: 15
clone_size: NA
d_call: NA
v_call: TRBV28

cdr3_aa: CASSLGTRRSMNTEAFF
cdr3_nt: TGTGCCAGCAGCTTGGGGACCCGTCGGTCTATGAACACTGAAGCTTTCTTT
j_call: TRBJ1-1
cdr3_length: 17
clone_size: NA
d_call: NA
v_call: TRBV5-6

cdr3_aa: CASSLVPQGMHTEAFF
cdr3_nt: TGCGCCAGCAGCTTGGTACCACAGGGGATGCACACTGAAGCTTTCTTT
j_call: TRBJ1-1
cdr3_length: 16
clone_size: NA
d_call: TRBD1
v_call: TRBV5-1

cdr3_aa: CARERGFFDEQFF
cdr3_nt: TGTGCCCGGGAGAGGGGCTTTTTCGATGAGCAGTTCTTC
j_call: TRBJ2-1
cdr3_length: 13
clone_size: NA
d_call: NA
v_call: TRBV9

cdr3_aa: CASSPDGTSYEQYF
cdr3_nt: TGCGCCAGCAGCCCCGATGGTACCTCCTACGAGCAGTACTTC
j_call: TRBJ2-7
cdr3_length: 14
clone_size: NA
d_call: NA
v_call: TRBV5-1

cdr3_aa: CASSLERRETYEQYF
cdr3_nt: TGTGCCAGCAGTTTGGAGCGGAGAGAGACCTACGAGCAGTACTTC
j_call: TRBJ2-7
cdr3_length: 15
clone_size: NA
d_call: NA
v_call: TRBV28

cdr3_aa: CASNQFQTRYGYTF
cdr3_nt: TGTGCCAGCAACCAATTTCAGACTCGTTATGGCTACACCTTC
j_call: TRBJ1-2
cdr3_length: 14
clone_size: NA
d_call: NA
v_call: TRBV2

cdr3_aa: CASSLVSPPLDEQYF
cdr3_nt: TGTGCCAGCAGCTTGGTTTCCCCCCCATTGGACGAGCAGTACTTC
j_call: TRBJ2-7
cdr3_length: 15
clone_size: NA
d_call: NA
v_call: TRBV5-4

cdr3_aa: CASSVQQRYQETQYF
cdr3_nt: TGTGCCAGCAGTGTGCAACAGAGGTATCAAGAGACCCAGTACTTC
j_call: TRBJ2-5
cdr3_length: 15
clone_size: NA
d_call: NA
v_call: TRBV6-1

cdr3_aa: CASSRDIGLEKLFF
cdr3_nt: TGTGCCAGCAGTCGGGACATTGGGTTAGAAAAACTGTTTTTT
j_call: TRBJ1-4
cdr3_length: 14
clone_size: once
d_call: NA
v_call: TRBV2

cdr3_aa: CASSLGRGEGQPQHF
cdr3_nt: TGTGCCAGCAGCCTCGGGAGGGGAGAAGGCCAGCCCCAGCATTTT
j_call: TRBJ1-5
cdr3_length: 15
clone_size: NA
d_call: NA
v_call: TRBV11-2

cdr3_aa: CASSPPGVAGGFGTQYF
cdr3_nt: TGTGCCAGCTCACCACCGGGAGTTGCAGGGGGCTTCGGGACCCAGTACTTC
j_call: TRBJ2-5
cdr3_length: 17
clone_size: NA
d_call: TRBD1
v_call: TRBV18

cdr3_aa: CASSLYGEGAVGHKNIQYF
cdr3_nt: TGTGCCAGCAGCTTATATGGGGAGGGGGCGGTCGGCCACAAAAACATTCAGTACTTC
j_call: TRBJ2-4
cdr3_length: 19
clone_size: NA
d_call: NA
v_call: TRBV7-9

cdr3_aa: CASSLIGGNQPQHF
cdr3_nt: TGTGCCAGCAGCTTGATCGGGGGCAATCAGCCCCAGCATTTT
j_call: TRBJ1-5
cdr3_length: 14
clone_size: NA
d_call: NA
v_call: TRBV5-6

cdr3_aa: CASSQMNTEAFF
cdr3_nt: TGTGCCAGCAGCCAAATGAACACTGAAGCTTTCTTT
j_call: TRBJ1-1
cdr3_length: 12
clone_size: few
d_call: NA
v_call: TRBV6-1

cdr3_aa: CASSSRTANQPQHF
cdr3_nt: TGTGCCAGCAGTTCTCGGACAGCCAATCAGCCCCAGCATTTT
j_call: TRBJ1-5
cdr3_length: 14
clone_size: NA
d_call: NA
v_call: TRBV27

cdr3_aa: CSVGETAYNEQFF
cdr3_nt: TGCAGCGTTGGGGAGACAGCCTACAATGAGCAGTTCTTC
j_call: TRBJ2-1
cdr3_length: 13
clone_size: NA
d_call: NA
v_call: TRBV29-1

cdr3_aa: CASSQLAPDRGPGYTF
cdr3_nt: TGTGCCAGCAGCCAATTGGCCCCCGACAGGGGGCCTGGCTACACCTTC
j_call: TRBJ1-2
cdr3_length: 16
clone_size: NA
d_call: TRBD1
v_call: TRBV14

cdr3_aa: CASSLPGLTSPYEQYF
cdr3_nt: TGTGCCAGCAGTTTACCAGGTTTAACCTCCCCCTACGAGCAGTACTTC
j_call: TRBJ2-7
cdr3_length: 16
clone_size: NA
d_call: NA
v_call: TRBV28

cdr3_aa: CASSQDQANYGYTF
cdr3_nt: TGCGCCAGCAGCCAAGATCAGGCCAACTATGGCTACACCTTC
j_call: TRBJ1-2
cdr3_length: 14
clone_size: NA
d_call: NA
v_call: TRBV4-1

cdr3_aa: CASIPTPFRHYGANVLTF
cdr3_nt: TGTGCCAGCATCCCAACGCCCTTCAGGCATTATGGGGCCAACGTCCTGACTTTC
j_call: TRBJ2-6
cdr3_length: 18
clone_size: NA
d_call: NA
v_call: TRBV28

cdr3_aa: CASSPTGQNTGELFF
cdr3_nt: TGCGCCAGCAGCCCGACGGGACAGAACACCGGGGAGCTGTTTTTT
j_call: TRBJ2-2
cdr3_length: 15
clone_size: once
d_call: NA
v_call: TRBV5-1

cdr3_aa: CATSDRSRSPYNEQFF
cdr3_nt: TGTGCCACCAGTGACAGGTCACGGAGCCCCTACAATGAGCAGTTCTTC
j_call: TRBJ2-1
cdr3_length: 16
clone_size: few
d_call: NA
v_call: TRBV15

cdr3_aa: CATSLMRDSLNTEAFF
cdr3_nt: TGTGCCACCAGTTTAATGAGAGACAGTCTGAACACTGAAGCTTTCTTT
j_call: TRBJ1-1
cdr3_length: 16
clone_size: NA
d_call: NA
v_call: TRBV28

cdr3_aa: CSVHRGPSVNEQFF
cdr3_nt: TGCAGCGTCCACAGGGGACCTTCGGTCAATGAGCAGTTCTTC
j_call: TRBJ2-1
cdr3_length: 14
clone_size: NA
d_call: TRBD1
v_call: TRBV29-1

cdr3_aa: CASSLVRVDEQFF
cdr3_nt: TGTGCCAGCAGCTTAGTCCGCGTCGATGAGCAGTTCTTC
j_call: TRBJ2-1
cdr3_length: 13
clone_size: NA
d_call: NA
v_call: TRBV7-9

cdr3_aa: CASSFPSGRADTQYF
cdr3_nt: TGTGCCAGCAGCTTCCCTAGCGGGCGCGCAGATACGCAGTATTTT
j_call: TRBJ2-3
cdr3_length: 15
clone_size: NA
d_call: TRBD2
v_call: TRBV5-4

cdr3_aa: CASSALASYEQYF
cdr3_nt: TGTGCCAGCTCCGCACTAGCGAGCTACGAGCAGTACTTC
j_call: TRBJ2-7
cdr3_length: 13
clone_size: NA
d_call: TRBD2
v_call: TRBV6-6

cdr3_aa: CASSFSTSGETQYF
cdr3_nt: TGTGCCAGCAGCTTTTCGACTAGTGGAGAGACCCAGTACTTC
j_call: TRBJ2-5
cdr3_length: 14
clone_size: NA
d_call: NA
v_call: TRBV7-9

cdr3_aa: CASSRLAGGSHEQFF
cdr3_nt: TGTGCCAGCAGCCGCCTAGCGGGAGGTTCCCATGAGCAGTTCTTC
j_call: TRBJ2-1
cdr3_length: 15
clone_size: NA
d_call: TRBD2
v_call: TRBV5-8

cdr3_aa: CSAQKHGEQFF
cdr3_nt: TGCAGCGCCCAAAAGCATGGGGAGCAGTTCTTC
j_call: TRBJ2-1
cdr3_length: 11
clone_size: NA
d_call: NA
v_call: TRBV29-1

cdr3_aa: CASSLRSNQPQHF
cdr3_nt: TGTGCCAGCAGTTTACGGAGCAATCAGCCCCAGCATTTT
j_call: TRBJ1-5
cdr3_length: 13
clone_size: NA
d_call: NA
v_call: TRBV28

cdr3_aa: CASRTPDTQYF
cdr3_nt: TGTGCCAGCAGAACCCCAGATACGCAGTATTTT
j_call: TRBJ2-3
cdr3_length: 11
clone_size: NA
d_call: NA
v_call: TRBV6-5

cdr3_aa: CASSVTGSAYNEQFF
cdr3_nt: TGCGCCAGCAGTGTGACAGGGTCGGCCTACAATGAGCAGTTCTTC
j_call: TRBJ2-1
cdr3_length: 15
clone_size: NA
d_call: TRBD1
v_call: TRBV10-1

cdr3_aa: CASSLKQTVGQTNYEQYF
cdr3_nt: TGTGCCAGCAGCTTAAAACAGACGGTGGGGCAGACCAACTACGAGCAGTACTTC
j_call: TRBJ2-7
cdr3_length: 18
clone_size: NA
d_call: NA
v_call: TRBV7-3

cdr3_aa: CASSPDLAGAYEQYF
cdr3_nt: TGTGCCAGCAGCCCCGATCTAGCGGGTGCCTACGAGCAGTACTTC
j_call: TRBJ2-7
cdr3_length: 15
clone_size: NA
d_call: TRBD2
v_call: TRBV5-4

cdr3_aa: CASRGDSYEQYF
cdr3_nt: TGCGCCAGCCGGGGGGACTCCTACGAGCAGTACTTC
j_call: TRBJ2-7
cdr3_length: 12
clone_size: NA
d_call: TRBD2
v_call: TRBV5-1

cdr3_aa: CASSPLSNDSGNTIYF
cdr3_nt: TGTGCCAGCTCACCATTATCCAATGACTCTGGAAACACCATATATTTT
j_call: TRBJ1-3
cdr3_length: 16
clone_size: NA
d_call: NA
v_call: TRBV18

cdr3_aa: CAWSDTGIGGIYNEQFF
cdr3_nt: TGTGCCTGGAGTGATACGGGAATAGGGGGTATCTACAATGAGCAGTTCTTC
j_call: TRBJ2-1
cdr3_length: 17
clone_size: NA
d_call: NA
v_call: TRBV30

cdr3_aa: CSVVGRLMVYEQFF
cdr3_nt: TGCAGCGTTGTAGGGAGGCTGATGGTGTATGAGCAGTTCTTC
j_call: TRBJ2-1
cdr3_length: 14
clone_size: NA
d_call: NA
v_call: TRBV29-1

cdr3_aa: CASSQDSGRAHHKNIQYF
cdr3_nt: TGCGCCAGCAGCCAAGATAGTGGTCGGGCCCACCACAAAAACATTCAGTACTTC
j_call: TRBJ2-4
cdr3_length: 18
clone_size: NA
d_call: NA
v_call: TRBV4-3

cdr3_aa: CASSSSSGRSSYEQYF
cdr3_nt: TGTGCCAGTAGTTCGTCTAGCGGGAGAAGCTCCTACGAGCAGTACTTC
j_call: TRBJ2-7
cdr3_length: 16
clone_size: NA
d_call: TRBD2
v_call: TRBV19

cdr3_aa: CASSRSGSGVETQYF
cdr3_nt: TGTGCCAGCAGCAGAAGCGGGAGCGGCGTGGAGACCCAGTACTTC
j_call: TRBJ2-5
cdr3_length: 15
clone_size: NA
d_call: TRBD2
v_call: TRBV9